The 5 T cell receptor beta chains below were found in one sample sequenced in a study of identical twins. TCRdb re-derived calls from the 5' RACE reads in MiXCR, one entry per CDR3 protein. The sample shows 350,000 to 450,000 distinct CDR3 sequences, roughly 18% of them seen only once. The sequencing sample was made of naive T cells sorted from blood. The receptors shown here come from a man aged 45-60 years in good health.

V usage is TRBV20-1 and J usage is TRBJ2-5; possibly TRBD1 for D (7 bases). This CDR3 comprises 16 residues. Germline V lookup: CDR1 DFQATT, CDR2 SNEGSKA (reference sequence). Trimming cost V 0 bases and J 4 bases, with 18 bases left between them. The CDR3 spells CSARDTMTGRRETQYF. CDR3 sequence (DNA): TGCAGTGCTAGAGATACAATGACAGGGAGGAGAGAGACCCAGTACTTC.

This clonotype occurred a few times. The gene calls are TRBV5-1 and TRBJ2-2; D gene ambiguous. CDR1 SGHRS and CDR2 YFSETQ come from the germline V gene. CDR3 length equals 12 residues. V gave up 4 bases and J gave up 7 bases, with 8 bases separating them. CDR3 nucleotides: TGCGCCAGCAGCATGAATTACGGGGAGCTGTTTTTT. Translating gives CASSMNYGELFF.

This chain connects TRBV7-8 to TRBJ2-4, with 11 bases aligning to TRBD1. After removal of 5 bases from V and 7 bases from J, the junction contained 4 bases not matched to a gene. Germline V gives CDR1 SGHVS, CDR2 FQNEAQ. There are 14 residues in the CDR3. CDR3: CASSAGQGGNIQYF. CDR3 nucleotide sequence: TGTGCCAGCAGCGCGGGACAGGGGGGGAACATTCAGTACTTC.

This clonotype has more than one count but fewer than ten. The chain recombines TRBV28 with TRBJ2-7; 7 nucleotides match TRBD1. Trimming at V came to 5 bases and at J to 1 base, leaving 5 bases not matched to a gene. This CDR3 is 14 amino acids long. Germline-derived CDR1 and CDR2 are MDHEN and SYDVKM. The CDR3 protein is CASSGTAYSYEQYF. The CDR3 nucleotides read TGTGCCAGCAGTGGGACAGCCTATTCCTACGAGCAGTACTTC.

This chain connects TRBV12-3 or TRBV12-4 to TRBJ1-6; the match to TRBD1 covers 7 bases. The CDR3 spans 15 residues. After removal of 8 bases from V and 5 bases from J, the junction contained 9 bases not matched to a gene. The CDR3 bases are TGTGCCAGCTCATGGGGGACAGTAGATAATTCACCCCTCCACTTT. Translating it yields CASSWGTVDNSPLHF.